This entry lists 30 T cell receptor beta chains sequenced from one sample in a study of blood T cell repertoires in COVID-19. Only in-frame clones appear in the TCRdb table, and some are missing; sequencing was by immunoSEQ multiplex PCR. This sample has around 230,000 clones, with approximately 86% found just once. Sample: PBMCs or T cells enriched from blood (not recorded which). The source is a man between 18 and 35 years old with acute COVID-19.

This rearrangement joins TRBV7-9 to TRBJ2-5, with D perhaps matching TRBD2 (5 bases). CDR1 is SEHNR, CDR2 FQNEAQ, per germline (reference sequence). Trimming took 4 bases from V and 5 from J, leaving 14 bases between them. The CDR3 loop spans 14 amino acids. The CDR3 region is CASSYPGNVETQYF. DNA of the CDR3: TGTGCCAGCAGCTACCCCGGGAACGTGGAGACCCAGTACTTC.

V gene TRBV5-1 combines with J gene TRBJ2-3; 10 positions agree with TRBD2. V shed 0 bases, J shed 3 bases, and the junction held 7 bases outside the gene matches. CDR1 SGHRS and CDR2 YFSETQ come from the germline V gene. This CDR3 spans 17 amino acids. For the CDR3, the DNA is TGCGCCAGCAGCTTGGGAGGACTAGCGGCCCTGACAGATACGCAGTATTTT. This translates into CASSLGGLAALTDTQYF.

V is TRBV11-2 and J is TRBJ1-1; a possible D gene is TRBD1 (5 bases). Germline V gene data show CDR1 as SGHAT and CDR2 as FQNNGV. Trimming shortened V by 0 bases and J by 3 bases, and 11 bases separated the two germline ends. The CDR3 spans 15 residues. The CDR3 here is CASSLDPGVYTEAFF. CDR3 DNA: TGTGCCAGCAGCTTAGATCCGGGGGTATACACTGAAGCTTTCTTT. Complete variable domain (other parts from reference TRBV11-2 and TRBJ1-1): EAGVAQSPRYKIIEKRQSVAFWCNPISGHATLYWYQQILGQGPKLLIQFQNNGVVDDSQLPKDRFSAERLKGVDSTLKIQPAKLEDSAVYLCASSLDPGVYTEAFFGQGTRLTVV.

The V call is TRBV27, the J call TRBJ2-7; the D is unclear. This CDR3 comprises 13 residues. V was shortened by 2 bases and J by 0 bases, with 5 bases between the two germline ends. Germline lookup yields CDR1 MNHEY and CDR2 SMNVEV (reference sequence). For the CDR3, the DNA is TGTGCCAGCAGTTTACCCCACTCCTACGAGCAGTACTTC. Protein sequence: CASSLPHSYEQYF.

V and J are TRBV11-2 and TRBJ2-5; D call uncertain. The CDR3 loop spans 16 amino acids. Germline CDR1 reads SGHAT; CDR2 reads FQNNGV. The germline V and J ends were trimmed by 5 bases and 5 bases, with 21 bases remaining between them. The CDR3 reads CASSPHRSRLGETQYF. In DNA, the CDR3 is TGTGCCAGCAGCCCACATCGGAGCCGGCTTGGGGAGACCCAGTACTTC.

J is TRBJ1-1 and V is TRBV28; 7 bases match TRBD1. This CDR3 comprises 15 residues. CDR1 is MDHEN and CDR2 is SYDVKM in the germline V gene. Trimming cost V 5 bases and J 1 base; bases outside gene matches: 7. CDR3 amino acids: CASSPLTGKNTEAFF. CDR3 nucleotides: TGTGCCAGCAGTCCTTTGACAGGGAAGAACACTGAAGCTTTCTTT.

The chain couples TRBV27 to TRBJ2-7; tentatively, D is TRBD2 (5 bases). Germline loops: CDR1 MNHEY, CDR2 SMNVEV (reference sequence). The CDR3 runs to 13 residues. Trimming stripped 8 bases from V and 0 bases from J, with 11 bases between. CDR3 in DNA: TGTGCCAGCGGACTGGGCCGCTCCTACGAGCAGTACTTC. Translating it yields CASGLGRSYEQYF.

The rearrangement joins TRBV11-3 to TRBJ2-1, with D maybe TRBD2 (5 bases). The V gene's germline CDR1 is SGHNT and CDR2 YENEEA. V was clipped by 3 bases and J by 0 bases, with 15 bases between them. CDR3 length equals 17 residues. CDR3 sequence reads: CASSFELAPSSYNEQFF. Written as DNA, the CDR3 is TGTGCCAGCAGCTTTGAGCTAGCTCCGAGCTCCTACAATGAGCAGTTCTTC.

This clone showed up just a few times. The rearrangement links TRBV29-1 to TRBJ2-7, with 7 bases matching TRBD1. Germline-derived CDR1 and CDR2 are SQVTM and ANQGSEA. The junction had 3 bases not matched to a gene; V was cut back by 4 bases and J by 0 bases. The length of the CDR3 is 13 residues. The CDR3 DNA sequence: TGCAGCGTTGGGACAGGCCGCTCCTACGAGCAGTACTTC. It is translated as CSVGTGRSYEQYF.

This clone appeared a few times. The chain recombines TRBV4-1 with TRBJ2-2; D is unresolved. The CDR3 has 14 amino acids. V lost 1 base and J 2 bases, leaving 5 bases between the germline ends. Looked up from germline, CDR1 is MGHRA and CDR2 is YSYEKL. This CDR3 is CASSQVFNTGELFF. CDR3 bases: TGCGCCAGCAGCCAAGTATTCAACACCGGGGAGCTGTTTTTT.

This clone was observed a few times. The chain joins TRBV4-2 to TRBJ2-6; D is perhaps TRBD1 (6 bases). With 0 bases removed from V and 0 bases from J, the gap between germline ends came to 9 bases. Germline assignment: CDR1 LGHNA and CDR2 YNFKEQ. The CDR3 contains 17 residues. CDR3 DNA sequence: TGTGCCAGCAGCCAAGATATAGGGGGCTCTGGGGCCAACGTCCTGACTTTC. Amino acids: CASSQDIGGSGANVLTF.

This clone appeared a few times. The rearrangement uses TRBV30 and TRBJ2-1; D possibly corresponds to TRBD1 (6 bases). The CDR3 is made up of 16 amino acids. The germline V gene encodes CDR1 GTSNPN and CDR2 SVGIG (reference sequence). The V gene lost 2 bases and the J gene lost 0 bases, with 14 bases spanning the gap. CDR3 sequence reads: CAWSLQGWDSYNEQFF. CDR3 DNA sequence: TGTGCCTGGAGTCTCCAGGGGTGGGACTCCTACAATGAGCAGTTCTTC. The full variable domain, rest sourced from reference TRBV30 and TRBJ2-1, is SQTIHQWPATLVQPVGSPLSLECTVEGTSNPNLYWYRQAAGRGLQLLFYSVGIGQISSEVPQNLSASRPQDRQFILSSKKLLLSDSGFYLCAWSLQGWDSYNEQFFGPGTRLTVL.

The chain is built from TRBV19 and TRBJ2-1, with TRBD2 identical over 9 bases. Per the germline V gene, CDR1 is LNHDA and CDR2 is SQIVND (reference sequence). The CDR3 covers 16 residues. V was pared by 7 bases and J by 8 bases, with 15 bases of the junction left unmatched. The CDR3 protein is CASTEWSSGTFDEQFF. The CDR3 DNA follows: TGTGCCAGTACCGAGTGGTCTAGCGGGACATTTGATGAGCAGTTCTTC.

The chain carries TRBV10-2 and TRBJ1-5; 10 nucleotides line up with TRBD1. Germline-derived CDR1 and CDR2 are WSHSY and SAAADI. This CDR3 contains 17 residues. The trim removed 9 bases at V and 0 bases at J, leaving 11 bases unmatched. Here the CDR3 reads CASRRDRGRFSNQPQHF. The CDR3 DNA reads as TGCGCCAGTCGCCGGGACAGGGGACGCTTTAGCAATCAGCCCCAGCATTTT.

The V gene is TRBV28, the J gene TRBJ2-6, with 10 bases fitting TRBD1. The CDR3 loop spans 17 amino acids. CDR1 MDHEN and CDR2 SYDVKM come from the germline V gene. V shed 5 bases and J 0 bases; nucleotides not matched to a gene: 4. DNA for the CDR3: TGTGCCAGCAGTCCGGGACAGGGGCCCTCTGGGGCCAACGTCCTGACTTTC. Protein product: CASSPGQGPSGANVLTF.

Here the CDR3 DNA reads TGTGCCAGCACGGGGGGGGACACCGGGACTACCTACGAGCAGTACTTC. Translating gives CASTGGDTGTTYEQYF. This chain connects TRBV28 to TRBJ2-7, with 8 bases lining up with TRBD2. CDR1 is MDHEN, CDR2 SYDVKM, per germline. CDR3 length equals 16 residues. Trimming removed 7 bases from V and 2 bases from J; junction bases left unmatched: 13.

V gene TRBV9 combines with J gene TRBJ2-1; 9 bases line up with TRBD2. Germline V lookup: CDR1 SGDLS, CDR2 YYNGEE. V shed 7 bases and J 8 bases; nucleotides not matched to a gene: 7. This CDR3 region has 13 residues. CDR3 loop: CASATAGGDEQFF. The CDR3 bases are TGTGCCAGCGCCACTGCGGGAGGGGATGAGCAGTTCTTC.

This chain joins TRBV7-6 and TRBJ1-4; 7 positions match TRBD1. This CDR3 contains 16 residues. V was clipped by 9 bases and J by 1 base; unmatched bases: 11. CDR1 is SGHVS and CDR2 is FNYEAQ in the germline V gene. CDR3 loop: CASSARRQGTNEKLFF. CDR3 bases: TGTGCCAGTTCAGCAAGGCGACAGGGAACTAATGAAAAACTGTTTTTT.

This chain links TRBV6-4 with TRBJ2-7; TRBD1 matches 8 bases. The germline V gene encodes CDR1 MRHNA and CDR2 SNTAGT. The CDR3 totals 16 residues. V dropped 0 bases and J dropped 5; count of bases not matched to a gene: 9. DNA of the CDR3: TGTGCCAGCAGTGACTCTTTAGGACAGGGAGTCCACGAGCAGTACTTC. This encodes CASSDSLGQGVHEQYF.

V and J are TRBV29-1 and TRBJ1-2; no clear D. Germline values: CDR1 SQVTM, CDR2 ANQGSEA. The length of the CDR3 is 11 residues. V dropped 3 bases and J dropped 8 bases, with 10 bases sitting between them. The CDR3 reads CSVDPGGGYTF. The CDR3 DNA reads as TGCAGCGTTGACCCCGGCGGAGGCTACACCTTC.

The chain combines TRBV6-1 with TRBJ2-3, with D perhaps matching TRBD2 (5 bases). Trimming cost V 1 base and J 1 base, with 9 bases left between them. The V gene's germline CDR1 is MNHNS and CDR2 SASEGT. This CDR3 has 15 amino acids. Here the CDR3 DNA reads TGTGCCAGCAGTGAAGGGAATAGCGGCACAGATACGCAGTATTTT. Translated, it gives CASSEGNSGTDTQYF.

This clone occurred many times. V and J are TRBV6-1 and TRBJ2-6; no definite D call. V shed 0 bases and J shed 0 bases, with 3 bases lying between them. Germline lookup yields CDR1 MNHNS and CDR2 SASEGT. The CDR3 length is 15 residues. CDR3 protein: CASSEAHSGANVLTF. In DNA, the CDR3 is TGTGCCAGCAGTGAAGCACACTCTGGGGCCAACGTCCTGACTTTC.

V gene TRBV21-1 combines with J gene TRBJ2-7; TRBD2, the D gene given by the table, was not confirmed from the DNA. TRBV21-1 corresponds to a pseudogene. This CDR3 is 18 amino acids long. CDR3 sequence (DNA): TGTGCCAGCAGCAAAGCCCATCAGAACGGGAGGGATGGGTACGAGCAGTACTTC. Translating it yields CASSKAHQNGRDGYEQYF.

This chain joins TRBV29-1 and TRBJ2-2; D might be TRBD1 (6 bases). Germline assignment: CDR1 SQVTM and CDR2 ANQGSEA. There are 12 residues in the CDR3. Deletions cut 7 bases from V and 4 bases from J, with 10 bases between. CDR3 amino acids: CSDREITGELFF. The CDR3 nucleotides are TGCAGCGACAGGGAGATCACCGGGGAGCTGTTTTTT.

This rearrangement joins TRBV3-1 (or the pseudogene TRBV3-2) to TRBJ2-7; no definite D call. The germline V gene encodes CDR1 LGHDT and CDR2 YNNKEL (reference sequence). CDR3 length: 15 residues. V dropped 0 bases and J dropped 2 bases, with 11 bases sitting between them. CDR3 in DNA: TGTGCCAGCAGCCAAGACATCGCGGAAGCCTACGAGCAGTACTTC. Translated: CASSQDIAEAYEQYF.

The V and J genes are TRBV2 and TRBJ2-7, with D hard to call. Germline V gives CDR1 SNHLY, CDR2 FYNNEI. This CDR3 is 11 amino acids long. Trimming shortened V by 7 bases and J by 3 bases, and 7 bases separated the two germline ends. The CDR3 coding sequence is TGTGCCAGCATGAGAGACTACGAGCAGTACTTC. This codes for CASMRDYEQYF.

The chain combines TRBV12-3 or TRBV12-4 with TRBJ2-2; the D gene is possibly TRBD1 (5 bases). The CDR3 loop spans 13 amino acids. The V end was cut by 7 bases, the J end by 5 bases, with 11 bases between. CDR3 sequence (DNA): TGTGCCAGCAACCCGCAGGGAACCGGGGAGCTGTTTTTT. Translated: CASNPQGTGELFF.

This chain uses TRBV4-1 with TRBJ1-5; D may be TRBD1 (6 bases). This CDR3 has 15 residues. Looked up from germline, CDR1 is MGHRA and CDR2 is YSYEKL. V was shortened by 0 bases and J by 5 bases, with 11 bases between the two germline ends. CDR3: CASSQDIRGYQPQHF. In nucleotides, the CDR3 is TGCGCCAGCAGCCAAGATATCAGGGGTTATCAGCCCCAGCATTTT.

This clone was observed once. The V gene is TRBV15, the J gene TRBJ2-7, with a weak D call TRBD2 (5 bases). The CDR3 consists of 15 residues. Germline CDR1 is LNHNV and CDR2 is YYDKDF (reference sequence). The V end lost 6 bases, the J end lost 0 bases, and 15 bases lay between the germline ends. CDR3 sequence reads: CATSNGMGSSYEQYF. The CDR3 coding sequence is TGTGCCACCAGTAATGGGATGGGGAGCTCCTACGAGCAGTACTTC.

The table lists this clone with a few counts. This sample includes further DNA sequences coding for the same CDR3. The gene calls are TRBV11-3 and TRBJ2-7, with D uncertain. Trimming removed 1 base from V and 3 bases from J, with 7 bases in between. This CDR3 is built from 13 residues. The V gene's germline CDR1 is SGHNT and CDR2 YENEEA. The CDR3 region is CASSLGSSYEQYF. The CDR3 DNA reads TGTGCCAGCAGCTTAGGTTCCAGCTACGAGCAGTACTTC.